This T cell receptor (beta chain) was sequenced for a study of shared clonotypes between healthy human individuals. All donors were Caucasian adults living in Nashville, Tennessee. Germline V gene lookup returns CDR1 SEHNR and CDR2 FQNEAQ (reference sequence). This CDR3 has 13 residues. V was cut by 9 bases and J by 4 bases, with 15 bases left in between. Assay execution took place at the deep level. Every unsorted PBMC PCR replicate was loaded with around 290 ng DNA, some 31,000 T cell genomes. The assay was immunoSEQ multiplex PCR, and TCRdb's table has in-frame clones only and misses some. The profile shows more than 400,000 clones, more than 75% of them singletons. This clone was observed once.

This receptor was identified in a woman between 40 and 55 years old in good health. Some clones in this sample may be carry-over from other donors' samples. The chain uses TRBV7-9 and TRBJ1-1, with a possible D match to TRBD1 (5 bases). Sequenced sample: PBMCs. The CDR3 DNA sequence: TGTGCCAGAAAAGACAGTAGGGTCACTGAAGCTTTCTTT. Translating it yields CARKDSRVTEAFF.